Described below is a single T cell receptor beta chain sequence and its context. Its antigen is unknown. This sample is part of a study of early T cells in non-severe SARS-CoV-2 infection. Study summary: Bulk RNA from unsorted whole blood was sequenced; chains were unpaired.

Separate cDNA molecules each had unique molecular identifiers attached to them. MiXCR was run by TCRdb on the 5' RACE reads, yielding one entry per CDR3 protein. The table has more than 55,000 distinct CDR3 sequences, 10% to 15% seen once. With 3 bases clipped from V and 0 bases from J, the junction kept 3 bases outside the gene matches. Germline V gene data show CDR1 as SEHNR and CDR2 as FQNEAQ (reference sequence). The CDR3 totals 15 residues. Findings and caveats of the study: The study's VDJdb matching favored anti-spike CD8 responses and missed private and CD4 specificities.

This receptor was obtained from an adult who was a healthcare worker with PCR-confirmed SARS-CoV-2 infection or an uninfected control (not recorded which). The chain joins TRBV7-9 to TRBJ2-3, with TRBD1 matching 7 bases. The specimen was whole blood. DNA of the CDR3: TGTGCCAGCAGCTTCGGGACAGTAAGCACAGATACGCAGTATTTT. Its protein product is CASSFGTVSTDTQYF.